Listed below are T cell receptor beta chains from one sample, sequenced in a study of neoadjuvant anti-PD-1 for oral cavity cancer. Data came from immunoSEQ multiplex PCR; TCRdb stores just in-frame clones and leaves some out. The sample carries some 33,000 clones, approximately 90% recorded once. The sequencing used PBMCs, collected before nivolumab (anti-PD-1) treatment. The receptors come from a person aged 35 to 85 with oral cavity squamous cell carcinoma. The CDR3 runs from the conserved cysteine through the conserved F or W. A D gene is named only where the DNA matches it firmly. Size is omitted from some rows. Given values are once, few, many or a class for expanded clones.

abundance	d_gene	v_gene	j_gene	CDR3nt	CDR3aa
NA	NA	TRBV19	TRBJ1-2	TGTGCCAGTAGTATAGCAACTAACTATGGCTACACCTTC	CASSIATNYGYTF
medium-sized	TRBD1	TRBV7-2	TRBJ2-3	TGTGCCAGCAGGCAAACCGGGACAGGGGAGACAGATACGCAGTATTTT	CASRQTGTGETDTQYF
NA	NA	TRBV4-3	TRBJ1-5	TGCGCCAGCAGCCAAGATCGCAATCAGCCCCAGCATTTT	CASSQDRNQPQHF
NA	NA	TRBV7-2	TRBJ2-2	TGTGCCAGCAGAGTTGACAGGGGACTAAACACCGGGGAGCTGTTTTTT	CASRVDRGLNTGELFF
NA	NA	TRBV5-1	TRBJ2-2	TGCGCCAGTAACAGGGTTTCTACCGGGGAGCTGTTTTTT	CASNRVSTGELFF
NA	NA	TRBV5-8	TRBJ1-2	TGTGCCAGCAGCTTGGAACGGGCAGGGGCCTATGGCTACACCTTC	CASSLERAGAYGYTF
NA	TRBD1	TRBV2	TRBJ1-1	TGTGCCAGCAGCCGACAGGGAGTTATGAACACTGAAGCTTTCTTT	CASSRQGVMNTEAFF
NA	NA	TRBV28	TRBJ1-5	TGTGCCAGCAGTTTCCCTAGCAATCAGCCCCAGCATTTT	CASSFPSNQPQHF
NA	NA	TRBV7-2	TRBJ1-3	TGTGCCAGCAGCTTAGCAGGTGGTACTGGAAACACCATATATTTT	CASSLAGGTGNTIYF
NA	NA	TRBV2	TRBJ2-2	TGTGCCAGCAGTGGCCGGGACTCCGCCAACACCGGGGAGCTGTTTTTT	CASSGRDSANTGELFF
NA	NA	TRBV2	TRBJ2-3	TGTGCCAGCAGAAAGGAAATTGGCACAGATACGCAGTATTTT	CASRKEIGTDTQYF
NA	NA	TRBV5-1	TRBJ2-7	TGCGCCAGCAGCTTGGCCTCAGGTTACGAGCAGTACTTC	CASSLASGYEQYF
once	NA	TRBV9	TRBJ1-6	TGTGCCAGCAGCGCGAATCAGGGCAAAAATTCACCCCTCCACTTT	CASSANQGKNSPLHF
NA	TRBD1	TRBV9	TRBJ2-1	TGTGCCAGCAGCGGTGAGGGACAGGGGAGCTCCTACAATGAGCAGTTCTTC	CASSGEGQGSSYNEQFF
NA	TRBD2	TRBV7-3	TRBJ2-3	TGTGCCAGCAGCTTAAGGGGTATTCGGGCTAGCGGACGCACAGATACGCAGTATTTT	CASSLRGIRASGRTDTQYF
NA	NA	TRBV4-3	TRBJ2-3	TGCGCCAGCAGCCTCGCCGACTCGGATACGCAGTATTTT	CASSLADSDTQYF
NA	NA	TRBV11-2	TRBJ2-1	TGTGCCAGCAGCTTAGTTTGGGGAAGGTCCTACAATGAGCAGTTCTTC	CASSLVWGRSYNEQFF
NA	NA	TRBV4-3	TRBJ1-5	TGCGCCAGCAGCCAAGATAGGGGCCAGCCCCAGCATTTT	CASSQDRGQPQHF
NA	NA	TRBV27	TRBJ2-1	TGTGCCAGCAGCCCGCCCTCGGGACGGACTATTAGTGAGCAGTTCTTC	CASSPPSGRTISEQFF
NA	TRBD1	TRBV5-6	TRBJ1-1	TGTGCCAGCAGCCCACCGGGACAGGGAGAAGCTTTCTTT	CASSPPGQGEAFF
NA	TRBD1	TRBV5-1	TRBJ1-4	TGCGCCAGCAGAGCCTCCCGGGACAGTTTCGAAAAACTGTTTTTT	CASRASRDSFEKLFF
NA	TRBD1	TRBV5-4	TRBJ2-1	TGTGCCAGCAGCATAGACAGGGTCTCCTACAATGAGCAGTTCTTC	CASSIDRVSYNEQFF
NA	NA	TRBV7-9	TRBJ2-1	TGTGCCAGCAGCTTAGTTCTGGCCGGGGGAGATGAGCAGTTCTTC	CASSLVLAGGDEQFF
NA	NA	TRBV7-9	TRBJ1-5	TGTGCCAGCGGTGGGGGAGGCAATCAGCCCCAGCATTTT	CASGGGGNQPQHF
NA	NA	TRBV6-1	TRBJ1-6	TGTGCCAGCAGTGCACAGTTCAATTCACCCCTCCACTTT	CASSAQFNSPLHF
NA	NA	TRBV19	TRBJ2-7	TGTGCCAGTAGTACGCGGACAGCAGAGCAGTACTTC	CASSTRTAEQYF
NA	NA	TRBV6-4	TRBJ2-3	TGTGCCAGCAGTGAGGGGCCTAGCACAGATACGCAGTATTTT	CASSEGPSTDTQYF
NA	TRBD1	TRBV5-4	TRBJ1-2	TGTGCCAGCAGCCCTCCCCCCGGGACAGGGGTTAGCTACACCTTC	CASSPPPGTGVSYTF
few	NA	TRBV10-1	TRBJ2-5	TGCGCCAGCAGTGAGTCGGTGGGCCAAGAGACCCAGTACTTC	CASSESVGQETQYF
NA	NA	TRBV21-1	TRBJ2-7	TGTGCCAGCAGCAAATATAGAGAGCGCGAGCAGTACTTC	CASSKYREREQYF
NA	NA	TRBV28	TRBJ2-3	TGTGCCAGCAGTCATCCAACAACCGCGGGAGATACGCAGTATTTT	CASSHPTTAGDTQYF
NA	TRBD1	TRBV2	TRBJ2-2	TGTGCCAGCAGGGCGGGACAGGCGAACACCGGGGAGCTGTTTTTT	CASRAGQANTGELFF
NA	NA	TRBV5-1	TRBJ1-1	TGCGCCAGCCGCCCGACAATGAACACTGAAGCTTTCTTT	CASRPTMNTEAFF
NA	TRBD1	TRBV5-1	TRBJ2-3	TGCGCCAGCAGCTCGGGACAGCTGGCAGATACGCAGTATTTT	CASSSGQLADTQYF
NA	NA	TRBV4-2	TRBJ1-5	TGTGCCAGCAGCCAAGATAGGGGGGGCGTTCAGCCCCAGCATTTT	CASSQDRGGVQPQHF
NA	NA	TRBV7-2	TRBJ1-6	TGTGCCAGCAGCTTAATCCCTGAGAATTCACCCCTCCACTTT	CASSLIPENSPLHF
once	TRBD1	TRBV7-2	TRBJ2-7	TGTGCCAGCAGCAGGGACAGGAGCTCCTACGAGCAGTACTTC	CASSRDRSSYEQYF